The 5 T cell receptor beta chains given below trace back to one sample, sequenced in a study of shared clonotypes between healthy human individuals. Libraries were prepared by immunoSEQ multiplex PCR; TCRdb keeps only in-frame clonotypes and omits some of them. The sample carries about 360,000 clones, around 79% recorded once. Sequencing was performed on memory CD4+ T cells sorted from blood. The subset was: CD45RA-negative fraction. These receptors were obtained from a man between 25 and 39 years old in good health.

The chain joins TRBV4-1 to TRBJ2-3; 9 bases align to TRBD1. Per germline, CDR1 MGHRA and CDR2 YSYEKL. This CDR3 spans 16 amino acids. The ends lost 6 bases at V and 6 bases at J; junction bases unmatched: 13. The CDR3 spells CASSTTGGPFPDTQYF. The CDR3 region has the DNA TGCGCCAGCAGTACCACAGGGGGCCCGTTTCCGGATACGCAGTATTTT.

This clone was counted many times. This chain uses TRBV29-1 with TRBJ1-1; D gene unclear. Per germline, CDR1 SQVTM and CDR2 ANQGSEA. The CDR3 length is 12 residues. Trimming removed 7 bases at V and 0 bases at J, with 9 bases between. This CDR3 is CSGEELNTEAFF. The CDR3 DNA is TGCAGCGGTGAGGAGCTGAACACTGAAGCTTTCTTT.

This chain connects TRBV28 to TRBJ2-5, with D possibly matching TRBD1 (5 bases). V lost 3 bases and J lost 5, with 16 bases in between. The germline V gene encodes CDR1 MDHEN and CDR2 SYDVKM. The CDR3 contains 15 residues. The CDR3 coding sequence is TGTGCCAGCAGTTTTACTCGTAGACAGCATGAGACCCAGTACTTC. This translates into CASSFTRRQHETQYF. The full variable domain, in which reference TRBV28 and TRBJ2-5 provide the parts outside the CDR3, is DVKVTQSSRYLVKRTGEKVFLECVQDMDHENMFWYRQDPGLGLRLIYFSYDVKMKEKGDIPEGYSVSREKKERFSLILESASTNQTSMYLCASSFTRRQHETQYFGPGTRLLVL.

The CDR3 DNA reads TGTGCCAGTAGTACACGGCCGACCCCCCGGAGCACAGATACGCAGTATTTT. It translates to CASSTRPTPRSTDTQYF. The rearrangement joins TRBV19 to TRBJ2-3; D is undetermined. The V gene lost 4 bases and the J gene lost 0 bases, with 17 bases spanning the gap. The germline V gene has CDR1 LNHDA and CDR2 SQIVND (reference sequence). The CDR3 is 17 amino acids.

The gene calls are TRBV27 and TRBJ1-5, with TRBD1 identical over 8 bases. CDR1 and CDR2 (germline): MNHEY, SMNVEV (reference sequence). CDR3 length: 13 residues. J gave up 4 bases and V 4 bases, and 0 bases lay outside the gene matches. This CDR3 reads CASSWTGNQPQHF. The CDR3, as DNA: TGTGCCAGCAGTTGGACAGGGAATCAGCCCCAGCATTTT.